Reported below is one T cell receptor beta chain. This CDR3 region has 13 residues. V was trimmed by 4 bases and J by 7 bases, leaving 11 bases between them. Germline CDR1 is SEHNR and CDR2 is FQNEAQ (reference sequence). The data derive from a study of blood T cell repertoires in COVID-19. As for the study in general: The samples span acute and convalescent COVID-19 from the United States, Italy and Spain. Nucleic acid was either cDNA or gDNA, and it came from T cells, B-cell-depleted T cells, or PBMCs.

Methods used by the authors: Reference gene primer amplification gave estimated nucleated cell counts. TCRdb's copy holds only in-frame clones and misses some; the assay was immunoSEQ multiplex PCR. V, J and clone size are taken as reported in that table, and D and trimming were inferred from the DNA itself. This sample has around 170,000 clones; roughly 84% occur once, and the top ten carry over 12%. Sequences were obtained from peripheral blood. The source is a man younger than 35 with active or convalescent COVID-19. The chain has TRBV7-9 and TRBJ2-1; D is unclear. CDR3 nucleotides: TGTGCCAGCAGCTCCCCACGGGTAAATGAGCAGTTCTTC. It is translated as CASSSPRVNEQFF. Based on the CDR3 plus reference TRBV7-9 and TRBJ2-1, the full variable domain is DTGVSQNPRHKITKRGQNVTFRCDPISEHNRLYWYRQTLGQGPEFLTYFQNEAQLEKSRLLSDRFSAERPKGSFSTLEIQRTEQGDSAMYLCASSSPRVNEQFFGPGTRLTVL.